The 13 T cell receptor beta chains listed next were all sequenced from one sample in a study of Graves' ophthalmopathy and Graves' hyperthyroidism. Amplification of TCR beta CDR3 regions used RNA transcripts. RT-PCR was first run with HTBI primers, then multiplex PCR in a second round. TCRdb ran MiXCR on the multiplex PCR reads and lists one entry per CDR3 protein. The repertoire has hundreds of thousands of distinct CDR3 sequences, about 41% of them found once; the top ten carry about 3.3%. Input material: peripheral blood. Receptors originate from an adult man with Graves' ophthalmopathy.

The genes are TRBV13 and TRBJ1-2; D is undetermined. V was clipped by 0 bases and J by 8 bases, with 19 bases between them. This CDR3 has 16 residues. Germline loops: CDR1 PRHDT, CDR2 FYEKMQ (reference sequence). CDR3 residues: CASSLGDRAPGRGYTF. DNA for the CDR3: TGTGCCAGCAGCTTAGGGGACCGAGCCCCGGGGAGGGGCTACACCTTC.

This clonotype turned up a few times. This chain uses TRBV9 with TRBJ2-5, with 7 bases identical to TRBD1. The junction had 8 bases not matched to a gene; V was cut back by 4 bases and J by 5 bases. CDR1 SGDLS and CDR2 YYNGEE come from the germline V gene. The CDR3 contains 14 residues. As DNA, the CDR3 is TGTGCCAGCAGCCGAGGGGGCGGAAGGGAGACCCAGTACTTC. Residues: CASSRGGGRETQYF.

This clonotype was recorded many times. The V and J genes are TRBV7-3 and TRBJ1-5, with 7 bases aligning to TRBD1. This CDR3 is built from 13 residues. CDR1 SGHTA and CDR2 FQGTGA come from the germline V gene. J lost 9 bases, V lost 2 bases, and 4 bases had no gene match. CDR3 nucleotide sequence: TGTGCCAGCAGCTTAGCCAGGGGGTCGCCCCAGCATTTT. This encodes CASSLARGSPQHF.

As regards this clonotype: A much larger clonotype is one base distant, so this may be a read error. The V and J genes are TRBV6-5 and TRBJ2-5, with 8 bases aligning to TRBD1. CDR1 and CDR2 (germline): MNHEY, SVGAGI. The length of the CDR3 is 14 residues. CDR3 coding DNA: TGTGCCAGCAAGCAGACAGGGGCCCAAGAGGCCCAGTACTTC. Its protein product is CASKQTGAQEAQYF.

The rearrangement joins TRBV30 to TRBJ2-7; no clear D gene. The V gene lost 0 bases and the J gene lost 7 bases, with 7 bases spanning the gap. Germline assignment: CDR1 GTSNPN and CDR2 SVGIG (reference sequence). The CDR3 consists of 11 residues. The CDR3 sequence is CAWSVLWEQYF. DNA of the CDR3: TGTGCCTGGAGTGTACTCTGGGAGCAGTACTTC.

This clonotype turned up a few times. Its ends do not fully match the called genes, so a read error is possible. CDR3 nucleotides: TGTGCCAGCAGTTACAGGGTCCTCTCCTACGAGCAGTACTTC. Its protein is CASSYRVLSYEQYF. V is TRBV10-3 and J is TRBJ2-7, with a tentative D call TRBD1 (6 bases). Germline CDR1 is ENHRY and CDR2 is SYGVKD. The CDR3 runs to 14 residues.

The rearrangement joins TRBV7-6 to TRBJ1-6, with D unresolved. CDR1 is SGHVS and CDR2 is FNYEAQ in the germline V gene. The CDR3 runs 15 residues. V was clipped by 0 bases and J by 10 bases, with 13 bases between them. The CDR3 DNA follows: TGTGCCAGCAGCTTAGCCGGGTTACTTGAATCACCCCTCCACTTT. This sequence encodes CASSLAGLLESPLHF.

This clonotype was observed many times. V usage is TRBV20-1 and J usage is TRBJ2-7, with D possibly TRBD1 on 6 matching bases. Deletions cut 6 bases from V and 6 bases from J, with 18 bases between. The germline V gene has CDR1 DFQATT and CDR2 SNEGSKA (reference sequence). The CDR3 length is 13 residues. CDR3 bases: TGCAGTGCCAGACAGGTTATGGGATCCGAGCAGTACTTC. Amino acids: CSARQVMGSEQYF.

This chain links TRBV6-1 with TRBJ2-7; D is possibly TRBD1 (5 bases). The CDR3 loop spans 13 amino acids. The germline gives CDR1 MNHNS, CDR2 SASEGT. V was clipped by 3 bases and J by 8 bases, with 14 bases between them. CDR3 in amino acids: CASSEKTVRQQYF. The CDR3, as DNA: TGTGCCAGCAGTGAGAAGACAGTACGACAGCAGTACTTC.

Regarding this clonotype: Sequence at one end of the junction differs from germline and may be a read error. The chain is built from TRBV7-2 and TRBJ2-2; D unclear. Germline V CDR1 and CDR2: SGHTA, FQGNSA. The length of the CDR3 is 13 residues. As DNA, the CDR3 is TGTGCCAGCAGTTTAGGAAATGCCGGGGAGCTGTTTTTT. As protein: CASSLGNAGELFF.

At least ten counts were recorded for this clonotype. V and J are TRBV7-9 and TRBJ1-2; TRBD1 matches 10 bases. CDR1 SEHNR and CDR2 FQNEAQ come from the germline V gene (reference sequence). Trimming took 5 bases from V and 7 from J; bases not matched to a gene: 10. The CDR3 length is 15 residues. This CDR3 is CASSQERTGGFGYTF. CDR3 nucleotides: TGTGCCAGCAGCCAGGAACGGACAGGGGGGTTTGGCTACACCTTC.

Here the CDR3 reads CACKRGDSFYEQYF. In nucleotides, the CDR3 is TGTGCCTGCAAGCGGGGGGATTCCTTCTACGAGCAGTACTTC. The chain uses TRBV19 and TRBJ2-7, with 9 bases lining up with TRBD2. The CDR3 consists of 14 residues. Germline-derived CDR1 and CDR2 are LNHDA and SQIVND (reference sequence). V lost 11 bases, J lost 3 bases, and 11 bases stayed unmatched. The whole variable domain, filled in from reference TRBV19 and TRBJ2-7, reads DGGITQSPKYLFRKEGQNVTLSCEQNLNHDAMYWYRQDPGQGLRLIYYSQIVNDFQKGDIAEGYSVSREKKESFPLTVTSAQKNPTAFYLCACKRGDSFYEQYFGPGTRLTVT.

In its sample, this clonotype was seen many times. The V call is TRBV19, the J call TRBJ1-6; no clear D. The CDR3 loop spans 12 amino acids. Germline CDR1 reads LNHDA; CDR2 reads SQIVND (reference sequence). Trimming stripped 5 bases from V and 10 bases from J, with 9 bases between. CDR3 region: CASSGMKSPLHF. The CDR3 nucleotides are TGTGCCAGTAGTGGGATGAAATCACCCCTCCACTTT.